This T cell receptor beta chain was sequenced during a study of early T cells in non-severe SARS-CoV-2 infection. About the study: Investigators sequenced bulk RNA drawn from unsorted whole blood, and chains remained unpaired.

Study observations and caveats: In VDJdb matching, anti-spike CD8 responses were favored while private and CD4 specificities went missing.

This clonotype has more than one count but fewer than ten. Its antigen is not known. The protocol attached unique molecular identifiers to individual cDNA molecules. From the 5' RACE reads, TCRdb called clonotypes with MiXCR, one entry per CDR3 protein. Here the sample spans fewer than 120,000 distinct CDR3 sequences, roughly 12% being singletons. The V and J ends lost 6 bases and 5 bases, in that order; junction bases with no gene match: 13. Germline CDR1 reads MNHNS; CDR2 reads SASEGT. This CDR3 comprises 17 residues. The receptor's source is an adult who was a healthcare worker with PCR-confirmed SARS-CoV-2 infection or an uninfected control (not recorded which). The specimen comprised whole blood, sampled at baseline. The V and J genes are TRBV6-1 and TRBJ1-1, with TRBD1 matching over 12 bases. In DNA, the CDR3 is TGTGCCAGCAGCAGGGACAGGGGGCGGATGAGGGGAACTGAAGCTTTCTTT. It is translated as CASSRDRGRMRGTEAFF.